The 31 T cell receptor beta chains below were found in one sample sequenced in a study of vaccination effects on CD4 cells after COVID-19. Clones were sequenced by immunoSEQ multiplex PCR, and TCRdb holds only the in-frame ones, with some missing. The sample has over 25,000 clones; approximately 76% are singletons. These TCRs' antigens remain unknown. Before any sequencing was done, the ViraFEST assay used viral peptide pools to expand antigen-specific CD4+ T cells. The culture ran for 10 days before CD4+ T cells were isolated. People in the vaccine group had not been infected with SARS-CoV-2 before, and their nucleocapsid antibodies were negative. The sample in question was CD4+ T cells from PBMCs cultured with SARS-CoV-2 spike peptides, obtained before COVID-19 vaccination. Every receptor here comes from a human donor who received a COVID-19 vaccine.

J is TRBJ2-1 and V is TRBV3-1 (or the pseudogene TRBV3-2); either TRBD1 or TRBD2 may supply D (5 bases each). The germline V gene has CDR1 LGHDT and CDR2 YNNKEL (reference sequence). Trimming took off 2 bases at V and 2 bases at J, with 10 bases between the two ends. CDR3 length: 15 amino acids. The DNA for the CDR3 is TGTGCCAGCAGCCAACCGCAGGGACCCTACAATGAGCAGTTCTTC. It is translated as CASSQPQGPYNEQFF.

CDR3 region: CASSMAVQANYEQYF. The CDR3 bases are TGTGCCAGTAGTATGGCGGTTCAGGCTAACTACGAGCAGTACTTC. The gene calls are TRBV19 and TRBJ2-7, with D hard to call. From germline, CDR1 is LNHDA and CDR2 SQIVND (reference sequence). This CDR3 is 15 amino acids long. Trimming stripped 3 bases from V and 3 bases from J, with 15 bases between.

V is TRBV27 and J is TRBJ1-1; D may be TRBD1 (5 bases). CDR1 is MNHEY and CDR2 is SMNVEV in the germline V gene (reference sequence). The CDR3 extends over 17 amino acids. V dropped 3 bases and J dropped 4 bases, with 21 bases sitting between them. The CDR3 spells CASSFSFGGGSLTEAFF. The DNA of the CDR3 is TGTGCCAGCAGTTTTAGTTTCGGGGGTGGATCTCTCACTGAAGCTTTCTTT.

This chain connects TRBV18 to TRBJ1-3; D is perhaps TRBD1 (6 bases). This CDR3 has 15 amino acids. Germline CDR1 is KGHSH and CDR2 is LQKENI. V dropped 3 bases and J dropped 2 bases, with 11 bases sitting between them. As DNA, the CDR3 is TGTGCCAGCTCACCGATGGGGGCTACTGGAAACACCATATATTTT. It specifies CASSPMGATGNTIYF.

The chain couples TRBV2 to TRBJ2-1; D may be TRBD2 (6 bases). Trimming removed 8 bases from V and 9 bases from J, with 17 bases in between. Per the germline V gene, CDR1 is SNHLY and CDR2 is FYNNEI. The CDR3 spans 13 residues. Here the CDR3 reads CASGKLREGEQFF. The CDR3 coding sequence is TGTGCCAGCGGGAAGTTGCGGGAAGGTGAGCAGTTCTTC.

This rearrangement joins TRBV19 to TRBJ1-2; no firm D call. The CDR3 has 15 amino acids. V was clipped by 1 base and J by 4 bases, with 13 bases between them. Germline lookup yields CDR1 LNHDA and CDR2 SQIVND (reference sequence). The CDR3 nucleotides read TGTGCCAGTAGTATAGTTGGCAGGTTTACCTATGGCTACACCTTC. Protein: CASSIVGRFTYGYTF. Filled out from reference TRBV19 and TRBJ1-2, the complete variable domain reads DGGITQSPKYLFRKEGQNVTLSCEQNLNHDAMYWYRQDPGQGLRLIYYSQIVNDFQKGDIAEGYSVSREKKESFPLTVTSAQKNPTAFYLCASSIVGRFTYGYTFGSGTRLTVV.

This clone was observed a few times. Here the CDR3 DNA reads TGTGCCAGCTCACGCCGGGACGACACCGGGGAGCTGTTTTTT. Its translation is CASSRRDDTGELFF. V is TRBV18 and J is TRBJ2-2; either TRBD1 or TRBD2 may supply D (5 bases each). Trimming shortened V by 4 bases and J by 3 bases, and 9 bases separated the two germline ends. This CDR3 has 14 amino acids. In germline, CDR1 is KGHSH, CDR2 LQKENI.

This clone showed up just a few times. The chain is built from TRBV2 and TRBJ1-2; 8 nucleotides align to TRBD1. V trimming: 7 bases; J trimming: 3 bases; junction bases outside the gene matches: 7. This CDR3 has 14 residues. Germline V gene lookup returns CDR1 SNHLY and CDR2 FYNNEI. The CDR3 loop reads CASKTGGPYYGYTF. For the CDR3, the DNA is TGTGCCAGCAAAACAGGGGGTCCGTACTATGGCTACACCTTC.

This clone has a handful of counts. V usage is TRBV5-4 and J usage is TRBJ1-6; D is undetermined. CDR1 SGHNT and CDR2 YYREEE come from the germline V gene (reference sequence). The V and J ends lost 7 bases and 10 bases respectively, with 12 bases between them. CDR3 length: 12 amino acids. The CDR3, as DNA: TGTGCCAGCCGCGTAGACTTCTCACCCCTCCACTTT. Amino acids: CASRVDFSPLHF. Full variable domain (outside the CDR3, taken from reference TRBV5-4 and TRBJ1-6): ETGVTQSPTHLIKTRGQQVTLRCSSQSGHNTVSWYQQALGQGPQFIFQYYREEENGRGNFPPRFSGLQFPNYSSELNVNALELDDSALYLCASRVDFSPLHFGNGTRLTVT.

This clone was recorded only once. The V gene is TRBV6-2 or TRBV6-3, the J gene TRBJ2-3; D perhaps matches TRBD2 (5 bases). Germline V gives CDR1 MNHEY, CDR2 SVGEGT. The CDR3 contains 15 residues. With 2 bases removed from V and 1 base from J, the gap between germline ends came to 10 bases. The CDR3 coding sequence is TGTGCCAGCAGTTACGGGCGGGTTCGCACAGATACGCAGTATTTT. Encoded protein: CASSYGRVRTDTQYF.

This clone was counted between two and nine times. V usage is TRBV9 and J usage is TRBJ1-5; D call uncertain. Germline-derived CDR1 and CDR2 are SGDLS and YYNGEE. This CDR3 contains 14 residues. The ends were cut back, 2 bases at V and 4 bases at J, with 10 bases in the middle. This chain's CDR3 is CASSVGYSNQPQHF. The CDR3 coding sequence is TGTGCCAGCAGCGTGGGGTATTCTAATCAGCCCCAGCATTTT.

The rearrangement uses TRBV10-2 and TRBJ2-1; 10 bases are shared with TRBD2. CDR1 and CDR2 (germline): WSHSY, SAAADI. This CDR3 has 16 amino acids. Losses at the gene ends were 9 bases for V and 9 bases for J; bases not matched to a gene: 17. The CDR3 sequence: CASAPLAGGGLSEQFF. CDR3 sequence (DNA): TGCGCCAGTGCTCCTTTAGCGGGAGGAGGGTTGAGTGAGCAGTTCTTC.

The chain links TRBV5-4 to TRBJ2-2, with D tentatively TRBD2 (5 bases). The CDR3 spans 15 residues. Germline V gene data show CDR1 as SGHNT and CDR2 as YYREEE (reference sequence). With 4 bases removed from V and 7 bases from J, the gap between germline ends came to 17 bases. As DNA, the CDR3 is TGTGCCAGCAGCCGCCCGAGCGGTACCGTCGGGGAGCTGTTTTTT. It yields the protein CASSRPSGTVGELFF.

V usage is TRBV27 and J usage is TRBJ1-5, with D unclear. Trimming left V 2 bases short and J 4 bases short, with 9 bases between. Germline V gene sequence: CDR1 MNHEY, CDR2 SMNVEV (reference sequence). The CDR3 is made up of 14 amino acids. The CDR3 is CASSLNWGNQPQHF. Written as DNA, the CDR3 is TGTGCCAGCAGTTTAAACTGGGGAAATCAGCCCCAGCATTTT.

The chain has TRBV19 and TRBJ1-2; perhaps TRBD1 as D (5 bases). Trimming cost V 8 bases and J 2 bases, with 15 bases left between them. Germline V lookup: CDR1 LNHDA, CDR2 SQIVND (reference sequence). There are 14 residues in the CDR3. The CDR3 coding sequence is TGTGCCAGTGGCCCCTGGGGGACCAACTATGGCTACACCTTC. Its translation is CASGPWGTNYGYTF.

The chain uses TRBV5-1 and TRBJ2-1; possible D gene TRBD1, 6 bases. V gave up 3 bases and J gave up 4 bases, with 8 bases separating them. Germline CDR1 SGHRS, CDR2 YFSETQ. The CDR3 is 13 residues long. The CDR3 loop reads CASSYGQYNEQFF. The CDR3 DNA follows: TGCGCCAGCAGCTACGGACAGTACAATGAGCAGTTCTTC.

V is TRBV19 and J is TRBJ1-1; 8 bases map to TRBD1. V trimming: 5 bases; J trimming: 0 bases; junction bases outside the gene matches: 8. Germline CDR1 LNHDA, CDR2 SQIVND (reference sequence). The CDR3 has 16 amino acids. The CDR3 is CASSPRTGSMNTEAFF. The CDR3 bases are TGTGCCAGTAGTCCTCGGACAGGGAGCATGAACACTGAAGCTTTCTTT.

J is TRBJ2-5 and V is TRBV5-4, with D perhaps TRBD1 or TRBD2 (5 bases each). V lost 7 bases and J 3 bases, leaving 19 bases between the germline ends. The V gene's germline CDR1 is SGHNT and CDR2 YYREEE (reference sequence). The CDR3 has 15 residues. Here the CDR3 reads CASGQGTSPEETQYF. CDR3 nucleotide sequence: TGTGCCAGCGGTCAGGGAACTAGTCCGGAAGAGACCCAGTACTTC.

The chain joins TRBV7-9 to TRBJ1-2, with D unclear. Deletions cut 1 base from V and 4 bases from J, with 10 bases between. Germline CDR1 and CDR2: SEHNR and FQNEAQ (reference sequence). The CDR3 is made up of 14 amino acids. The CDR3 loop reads CASSLGTGFYGYTF. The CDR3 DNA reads TGTGCCAGCAGCTTAGGAACGGGGTTCTATGGCTACACCTTC.

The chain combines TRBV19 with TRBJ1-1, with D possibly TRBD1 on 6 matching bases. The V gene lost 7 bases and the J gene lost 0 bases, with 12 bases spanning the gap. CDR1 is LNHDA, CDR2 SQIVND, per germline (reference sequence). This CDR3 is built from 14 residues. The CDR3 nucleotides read TGTGCCAGTACCACGGGGGGCGTGAACACTGAAGCTTTCTTT. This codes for CASTTGGVNTEAFF.

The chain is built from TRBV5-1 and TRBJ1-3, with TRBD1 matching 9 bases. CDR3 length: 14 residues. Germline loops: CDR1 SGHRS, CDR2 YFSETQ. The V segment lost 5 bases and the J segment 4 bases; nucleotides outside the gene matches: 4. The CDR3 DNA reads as TGCGCCAGCAGGGCAGGGACAGGGGGAAACACCATATATTTT. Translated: CASRAGTGGNTIYF. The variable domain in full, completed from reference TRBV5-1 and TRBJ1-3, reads KAGVTQTPRYLIKTRGQQVTLSCSPISGHRSVSWYQQTPGQGLQFLFEYFSETQRNKGNFPGRFSGRQFSNSRSEMNVSTLELGDSALYLCASRAGTGGNTIYFGEGSWLTVV.

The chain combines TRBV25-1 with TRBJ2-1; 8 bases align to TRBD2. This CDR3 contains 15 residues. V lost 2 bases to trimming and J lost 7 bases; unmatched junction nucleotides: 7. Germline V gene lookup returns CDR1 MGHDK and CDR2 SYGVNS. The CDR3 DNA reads TGTGCCAGCAGTGAAATCGTAGCGGGATTTAATGAGCAGTTCTTC. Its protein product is CASSEIVAGFNEQFF.

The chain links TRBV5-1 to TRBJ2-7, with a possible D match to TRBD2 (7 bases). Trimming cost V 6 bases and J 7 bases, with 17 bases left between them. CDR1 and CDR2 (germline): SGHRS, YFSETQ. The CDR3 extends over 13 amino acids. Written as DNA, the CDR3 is TGCGCCAGCAAGGGGGGGGGACCCCGGGAGCAGTACTTC. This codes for CASKGGGPREQYF.

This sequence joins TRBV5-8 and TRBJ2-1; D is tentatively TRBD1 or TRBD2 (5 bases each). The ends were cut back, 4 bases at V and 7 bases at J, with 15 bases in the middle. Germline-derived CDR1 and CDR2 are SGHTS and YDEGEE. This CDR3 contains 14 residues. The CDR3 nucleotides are TGTGCCAGCAGCCTGATTGGTGGGGGAAATGAGCAGTTCTTC. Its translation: CASSLIGGGNEQFF.

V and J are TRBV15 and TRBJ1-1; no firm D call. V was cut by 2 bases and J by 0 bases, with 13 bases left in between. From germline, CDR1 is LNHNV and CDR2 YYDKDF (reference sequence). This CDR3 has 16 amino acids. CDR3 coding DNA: TGTGCCACCAGCAGAACGGTCACGAACCTGAACACTGAAGCTTTCTTT. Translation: CATSRTVTNLNTEAFF. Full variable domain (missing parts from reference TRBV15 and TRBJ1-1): DAMVIQNPRYQVTQFGKPVTLSCSQTLNHNVMYWYQQKSSQAPKLLFHYYDKDFNNEADTPDNFQSRRPNTSFCFLDIRSPGLGDTAMYLCATSRTVTNLNTEAFFGQGTRLTVV.

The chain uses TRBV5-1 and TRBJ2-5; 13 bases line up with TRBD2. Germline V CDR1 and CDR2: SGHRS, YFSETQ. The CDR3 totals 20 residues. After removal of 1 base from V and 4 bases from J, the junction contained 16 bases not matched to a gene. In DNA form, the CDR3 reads TGCGCCAGCAGCTTGTCCTGGACTAGCGGGAGACTCGGGGTCGGAGAGACCCAGTACTTC. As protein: CASSLSWTSGRLGVGETQYF.

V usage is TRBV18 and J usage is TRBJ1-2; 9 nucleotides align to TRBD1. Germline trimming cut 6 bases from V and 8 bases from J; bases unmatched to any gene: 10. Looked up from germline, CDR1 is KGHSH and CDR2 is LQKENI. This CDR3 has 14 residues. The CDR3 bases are TGTGCCAGCTCCACGGACAGGGGAGGAAAGGGCTACACCTTC. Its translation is CASSTDRGGKGYTF.

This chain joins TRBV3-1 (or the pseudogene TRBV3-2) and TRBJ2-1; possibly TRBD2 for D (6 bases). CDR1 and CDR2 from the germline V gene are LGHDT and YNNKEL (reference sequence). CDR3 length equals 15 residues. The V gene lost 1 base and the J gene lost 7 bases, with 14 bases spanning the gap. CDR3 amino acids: CASSQAGLANNEQFF. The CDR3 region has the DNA TGTGCCAGCAGCCAAGCTGGGCTAGCGAATAATGAGCAGTTCTTC.

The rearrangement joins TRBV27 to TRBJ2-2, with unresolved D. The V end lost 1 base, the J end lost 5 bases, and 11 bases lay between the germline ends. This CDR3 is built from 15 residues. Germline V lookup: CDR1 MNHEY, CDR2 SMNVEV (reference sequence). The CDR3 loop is CASSLFGLVTGELFF. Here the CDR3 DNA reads TGTGCCAGCAGTTTATTTGGGTTGGTTACCGGGGAGCTGTTTTTT.

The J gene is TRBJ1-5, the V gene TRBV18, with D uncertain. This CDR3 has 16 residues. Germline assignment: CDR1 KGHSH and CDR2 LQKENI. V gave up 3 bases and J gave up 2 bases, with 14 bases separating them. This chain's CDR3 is CASSPRDGRGNQPQHF. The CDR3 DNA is TGTGCCAGCTCACCCCGAGACGGCCGGGGCAATCAGCCCCAGCATTTT.

The CDR3 protein is CSASRGGYEQYF. Here the CDR3 DNA reads TGCAGTGCTAGTCGGGGCGGCTACGAGCAGTACTTC. V usage is TRBV20-1 and J usage is TRBJ2-7; perhaps D is TRBD1 or TRBD2 (5 bases each). The CDR3 is 12 amino acids. V lost 3 bases, J lost 3 bases, and 9 bases lay in between. The germline gives CDR1 DFQATT, CDR2 SNEGSKA (reference sequence).